A single sample gave rise to the 9 T cell receptor beta chains below, sequenced in a study of T cell changes during pregnancy in multiple sclerosis. This table comes from immunoSEQ multiplex PCR, and its TCRdb copy is limited to in-frame clones, with some not included. The sample lists tens of thousands of clones, 75% to 90% occurring once. Sample: peripheral blood, taken after pregnancy. These receptors were taken from a female donor with multiple sclerosis, enrolled in a pregnancy study.

The gene calls are TRBV11-3 and TRBJ2-3; the D is unclear. The length of the CDR3 is 13 residues. Germline values: CDR1 SGHNT, CDR2 YENEEA. With 3 bases removed from V and 3 bases from J, the gap between germline ends came to 7 bases. CDR3 protein: CASSFVATDTQYF. CDR3 bases: TGTGCCAGCAGCTTTGTAGCTACAGATACGCAGTATTTT.

The rearrangement links TRBV12-5 to TRBJ2-1; TRBD1 agrees at 9 bases. Trimming at V came to 4 bases and at J to 0 bases, leaving 25 bases not matched to a gene. This CDR3 is 23 amino acids long. The germline V gene encodes CDR1 LGHNT and CDR2 FRNRAP. DNA of the CDR3: TGTGCTAGTGGTTCTTGCGCTTACAACCGGGACAGGGAATCCAAGGGCTCCTACAATGAGCAGTTCTTC. Translated, it gives CASGSCAYNRDRESKGSYNEQFF.

This sequence joins TRBV7-9 and TRBJ2-1, with 8 bases identical to TRBD1. CDR1 is SEHNR, CDR2 FQNEAQ, per germline (reference sequence). The CDR3 loop spans 16 amino acids. V lost 5 bases, J lost 6 bases, and 12 bases stayed unmatched. The CDR3 nucleotides are TGTGCCAGCAGCCGGGGGTCCGGGACAGGCCCCAATGAGCAGTTCTTC. Translating gives CASSRGSGTGPNEQFF.

This chain joins TRBV10-3 and TRBJ2-7, with 8 nucleotides matching TRBD1. The germline V gene has CDR1 ENHRY and CDR2 SYGVKD. The CDR3 covers 13 residues. The trim removed 10 bases at V and 5 bases at J, leaving 10 bases unmatched. In DNA, the CDR3 is TGTGCCACCGGAGGACAGGGCTCTGACGAGCAGTACTTC. It yields the protein CATGGQGSDEQYF.

Notes on this clone: The sample carries other DNA sequences with the same CDR3. V usage is TRBV7-2 and J usage is TRBJ2-3; tentatively, D is TRBD2 (5 bases). This CDR3 spans 14 amino acids. The germline gives CDR1 SGHTA, CDR2 FQGNSA. Trimming stripped 0 bases from V and 1 base from J, with 5 bases between. CDR3: CASSLARGTDTQYF. The CDR3 DNA reads TGTGCCAGCAGCTTAGCGAGGGGCACAGATACGCAGTATTTT.

A word on this clone: The junction does not match germline at one end; this may be a read error. This sequence joins TRBV2 and TRBJ2-3; perhaps TRBD2 as D (5 bases). The CDR3 is 13 amino acids. Per the germline V gene, CDR1 is SNHLY and CDR2 is FYNNEI. The CDR3 sequence: CGLFPRSTYTQYF. In nucleotides, the CDR3 is TGTGGACTATTCCCCCGGTCCACATATACGCAGTATTTT.

The chain joins TRBV5-1 to TRBJ2-5; D unresolved. The CDR3 has 13 amino acids. The germline gives CDR1 SGHRS, CDR2 YFSETQ. V was shortened by 6 bases and J by 3 bases, with 12 bases between the two germline ends. Here the CDR3 reads CASTSQPEETQYF. CDR3 in DNA: TGCGCCAGCACTTCTCAACCAGAAGAGACCCAGTACTTC.

In this sample, this clone turned up once. V is TRBV5-1 and J is TRBJ2-5; D not resolved. CDR3 length: 15 amino acids. Trimming removed 1 base at V and 1 base at J, with 11 bases between. Germline CDR1 SGHRS, CDR2 YFSETQ. The chain's CDR3 is CASSLTDGFQETQYF. The CDR3 DNA sequence: TGCGCCAGCAGCTTGACCGACGGGTTCCAAGAGACCCAGTACTTC.

The chain employs TRBV5-1 and TRBJ1-1; 8 bases agree with TRBD1. CDR3 length: 19 residues. The J segment lost 3 bases and the V segment lost 3 bases, leaving 19 bases of the junction unmatched. Germline values: CDR1 SGHRS, CDR2 YFSETQ. The CDR3 bases are TGCGCCAGCAGCTCCGGGACAGGAGGAAGCAAGGAGAGGGACACTGAAGCTTTCTTT. This gives the protein CASSSGTGGSKERDTEAFF.